The 25 T cell receptor beta chains reported below all come from one sample, sequenced in a study of CD8 T cells in Susac syndrome. When the RNA was reverse transcribed, random hexamers were used with an input of roughly 0.5 to 1 ug. TCRdb passed the immunoSEQ multiplex PCR reads through MiXCR, listing each CDR3 protein once. This table has approximately 190,000 distinct CDR3 sequences, 90% to 95% appearing once. Specimen: CD4+ T cells from PBMCs. The receptors were sampled from a human donor with multiple sclerosis.

In its sample, this clonotype was seen once. V gene TRBV6-1 combines with J gene TRBJ2-7; 11 bases agree with TRBD2. The germline gives CDR1 MNHNS, CDR2 SASEGT. With 6 bases clipped from V and 2 bases from J, the junction kept 3 bases outside the gene matches. The CDR3 is 14 residues long. The DNA for the CDR3 is TGTGCCAGCAGGGGGACTAGCGGTCCCTACGAGCAGTACTTC. It specifies CASRGTSGPYEQYF.

The genes are TRBV29-1 and TRBJ1-2; 8 nucleotides match TRBD1. Losses at the gene ends were 4 bases for V and 7 bases for J; bases not matched to a gene: 5. The length of the CDR3 is 12 residues. CDR1 is SQVTM, CDR2 ANQGSEA, per germline. The CDR3 sequence: CSVVDRVGGYTF. For the CDR3, the DNA is TGCAGCGTTGTGGACAGGGTGGGTGGCTACACCTTC.

The chain combines TRBV20-1 with TRBJ2-5; D is possibly TRBD2 (5 bases). Germline CDR1 DFQATT, CDR2 SNEGSKA (reference sequence). V was shortened by 3 bases and J by 7 bases, with 15 bases between the two germline ends. The CDR3 is 13 residues long. The CDR3 spells CSAREAGAGTQYF. Here the CDR3 DNA reads TGCAGTGCTAGGGAGGCGGGTGCCGGGACCCAGTACTTC.

The CDR3 is CASSGFRGSSYEQYF. The CDR3 DNA sequence: TGTGCCAGCAGTGGCTTTAGGGGGTCCTCCTACGAGCAGTACTTC. The chain recombines TRBV28 with TRBJ2-7, with TRBD1 as a possible D gene (6 bases). The germline V gene encodes CDR1 MDHEN and CDR2 SYDVKM. The CDR3 extends over 15 amino acids. The ends were cut back, 5 bases at V and 0 bases at J, with 14 bases in the middle.

J is TRBJ2-7 and V is TRBV11-2; either TRBD1 or TRBD2 may fit D (6 bases each). CDR1 SGHAT and CDR2 FQNNGV come from the germline V gene. Trimming stripped 1 base from V and 5 bases from J, with 21 bases between. The CDR3 consists of 17 residues. The DNA for the CDR3 is TGTGCCAGCAGCTTAGGCCGACCCCACAGGGCGGGACACGAGCAGTACTTC. Its translation: CASSLGRPHRAGHEQYF. Supplemented by reference TRBV11-2 and TRBJ2-7, the full variable domain reads EAGVAQSPRYKIIEKRQSVAFWCNPISGHATLYWYQQILGQGPKLLIQFQNNGVVDDSQLPKDRFSAERLKGVDSTLKIQPAKLEDSAVYLCASSLGRPHRAGHEQYFGPGTRLTVT.

This rearrangement joins TRBV9 to TRBJ1-1; TRBD1 matches at 8 bases. The CDR3 runs 15 residues. Germline V gene sequence: CDR1 SGDLS, CDR2 YYNGEE. The ends lost 3 bases at V and 3 bases at J; junction bases unmatched: 7. CDR3 coding DNA: TGTGCCAGCAGCGAAACAGGGGGGGTTCACACTGAAGCTTTCTTT. Its protein product is CASSETGGVHTEAFF.

V is TRBV29-1 and J is TRBJ1-2; no clear D. The CDR3 length is 13 residues. The germline gives CDR1 SQVTM, CDR2 ANQGSEA. V was pared by 7 bases and J by 0 bases, with 12 bases between. The CDR3 protein is CSARRRPNYGYTF. Here the CDR3 DNA reads TGCAGCGCCCGACGGCGTCCTAACTATGGCTACACCTTC.

The J gene is TRBJ2-3, the V gene TRBV20-1; no clear D. Germline V gives CDR1 DFQATT, CDR2 SNEGSKA (reference sequence). CDR3 length: 13 residues. V lost 2 bases and J lost 6, with 12 bases in between. The CDR3 DNA reads as TGCAGTGCTAGAAGAGTCCTGTCGGATACGCAGTATTTT. Translation: CSARRVLSDTQYF.

The rearrangement links TRBV11-1 to TRBJ1-2; no clear D gene. The V gene's germline CDR1 is SGHAT and CDR2 FQDESV (reference sequence). Between the trimmed V and J ends, which lost 8 bases and 6 bases, there was a span of 16 bases. This CDR3 region has 13 residues. CDR3 in DNA: TGTGCCAGCTCCAGAGGAAGTGTCCATGGCTACACCTTC. This codes for CASSRGSVHGYTF.

CDR3 DNA: TGTGCCACCAGCCCAGAGAAGCCGGGACGCGCCTACAATGAGCAGTTCTTC. Its protein product is CATSPEKPGRAYNEQFF. This chain joins TRBV15 and TRBJ2-1; the D gene could be TRBD1 or TRBD2 (5 bases each). The germline V gene encodes CDR1 LNHNV and CDR2 YYDKDF (reference sequence). The length of the CDR3 is 17 residues. The V gene lost 5 bases and the J gene lost 2 bases, with 19 bases spanning the gap.

The genes are TRBV6-5 and TRBJ1-6, with 8 nucleotides matching TRBD1. The CDR3 extends over 15 amino acids. With V trimmed by 4 bases and J by 10 bases, 9 bases remained unmatched. In germline, CDR1 is MNHEY, CDR2 SVGAGI. The CDR3 protein is CASSSDRGRPSPLHF. Written as DNA, the CDR3 is TGTGCCAGCAGTTCCGACAGGGGCCGCCCATCACCCCTCCACTTT.

The chain is built from TRBV2 and TRBJ2-1; 8 bases line up with TRBD2. CDR3 length: 15 amino acids. The V gene end was trimmed by 4 bases and the J gene end by 4 bases; junction bases not matched to a gene: 6. Germline lookup yields CDR1 SNHLY and CDR2 FYNNEI. CDR3 DNA sequence: TGTGCCAGCAGTGGCCCGGGAGGGCCGTACAATGAGCAGTTCTTC. Amino acids: CASSGPGGPYNEQFF.

J is TRBJ2-1 and V is TRBV20-1; 7 nucleotides align to TRBD2. V trimming: 0 bases; J trimming: 9 bases; junction bases outside the gene matches: 8. Germline V lookup: CDR1 DFQATT, CDR2 SNEGSKA (reference sequence). This CDR3 is built from 14 residues. The CDR3 region has the DNA TGCAGTGCTAGAGATCCGGGGACTACGGCTGAGCAGTTCTTC. Amino acids: CSARDPGTTAEQFF.

The chain employs TRBV5-1 and TRBJ1-1, with 7 bases matching TRBD1. Germline-derived CDR1 and CDR2 are SGHRS and YFSETQ. The CDR3 extends over 15 amino acids. V dropped 5 bases and J dropped 0; count of bases not matched to a gene: 7. The CDR3 protein is CASSRQGWMNTEAFF. For the CDR3, the DNA is TGCGCCAGCAGTCGACAGGGCTGGATGAACACTGAAGCTTTCTTT.

The V call is TRBV21-1, the J call TRBJ1-1; the D call of TRBD1 is as the table states it, not checked on the DNA. TRBV21-1 is a recognized pseudogene. The CDR3 covers 15 residues. As DNA, the CDR3 is TGTGCCAGCAGCAAAGTGACAGGGGGTATTACTGAAGCTTTCTTT. Its translation is CASSKVTGGITEAFF.

This clonotype occurred once. This sequence joins TRBV5-1 and TRBJ1-1; weak D call: TRBD1 (5 bases). Germline assignment: CDR1 SGHRS and CDR2 YFSETQ. The length of the CDR3 is 13 residues. V lost 4 bases to trimming and J lost 6 bases, with 13 bases between them. The CDR3 reads CASSKRQSAEAFF. The DNA of the CDR3 is TGCGCCAGCAGCAAACGACAGTCGGCTGAAGCTTTCTTT.

CDR3: CASSATGGNQPQHF. The CDR3 coding sequence is TGTGCCAGCAGCGCGACAGGGGGGAATCAGCCCCAGCATTTT. The chain employs TRBV7-2 and TRBJ1-5; 9 bases align to TRBD1. The V and J ends lost 5 bases and 4 bases, in that order; junction bases with no gene match: 3. The CDR3 sequence is 14 residues long. The V gene's germline CDR1 is SGHTA and CDR2 FQGNSA.

The J gene is TRBJ2-2, the V gene TRBV6-1; D gene unclear. CDR3 length: 11 amino acids. Trimming stripped 2 bases from V and 7 bases from J, with 2 bases between. The V gene's germline CDR1 is MNHNS and CDR2 SASEGT. In nucleotides, the CDR3 is TGTGCCAGCAGTGAAAACGGGGAGCTGTTTTTT. As protein: CASSENGELFF.

This clonotype was found a few times. The chain joins TRBV3-1 to TRBJ2-7, with D unclear. This CDR3 has 13 residues. Trimming took off 0 bases at V and 6 bases at J, with 9 bases between the two ends. Germline assignment: CDR1 LGHDT and CDR2 YNNKEL (reference sequence). CDR3 in amino acids: CASSQDRVGEQYF. The CDR3 coding sequence is TGTGCCAGCAGCCAAGATCGTGTGGGCGAGCAGTACTTC.

V usage is TRBV12-3 or TRBV12-4 and J usage is TRBJ2-3; 9 positions agree with TRBD1. Trimming cost V 8 bases and J 5 bases; bases outside gene matches: 8. This CDR3 has 14 residues. DNA for the CDR3: TGTGCCAGCTCGCCGGGACAGGGTAAAGATACGCAGTATTTT. This codes for CASSPGQGKDTQYF.

The gene calls are TRBV29-1 and TRBJ2-1, with D hard to call. Germline CDR1 SQVTM, CDR2 ANQGSEA. This CDR3 contains 15 residues. V lost 3 bases, J lost 5 bases, and 17 bases lay in between. The chain's CDR3 is CSVEPPVSRDNEQFF. CDR3 nucleotide sequence: TGCAGCGTTGAGCCCCCGGTGTCTCGGGACAATGAGCAGTTCTTC.

This chain connects TRBV3-1 to TRBJ1-2; no reliable D call. Germline CDR1 reads LGHDT; CDR2 reads YNNKEL (reference sequence). This CDR3 is built from 14 residues. Deletions cut 0 bases from V and 8 bases from J, with 13 bases between. The CDR3 DNA is TGTGCCAGCAGCCAAGATGTACAGACCCGGGGCTACACCTTC. Residues: CASSQDVQTRGYTF.

The chain couples TRBV7-2 to TRBJ1-5; D is perhaps TRBD1 (5 bases). V lost 5 bases to trimming and J lost 12 bases, with 14 bases between them. CDR1 is SGHTA and CDR2 is FQGNSA in the germline V gene. This CDR3 has 12 amino acids. Here the CDR3 DNA reads TGTGCCAGCAGCCCCGACAGCAGGAACCAGCATTTT. Translated: CASSPDSRNQHF.

The gene calls are TRBV30 and TRBJ2-7; D tentatively reads TRBD1 or TRBD2 (5 bases each). Germline assignment: CDR1 GTSNPN and CDR2 SVGIG (reference sequence). V was pared by 3 bases and J by 4 bases, with 10 bases between. The CDR3 loop spans 12 amino acids. CDR3 sequence: CAWRGEMYEQYF. CDR3 coding DNA: TGTGCCTGGAGGGGGGAAATGTACGAGCAGTACTTC.

The gene calls are TRBV4-1 and TRBJ2-4; D may be TRBD2 (6 bases). The V end was cut by 6 bases, the J end by 7 bases, with 16 bases between. The CDR3 runs to 14 residues. Germline CDR1 is MGHRA and CDR2 is YSYEKL. The CDR3 here is CASRSGWDSNIQYF. Written as DNA, the CDR3 is TGCGCCAGCAGGAGCGGGTGGGACTCGAACATTCAGTACTTC.